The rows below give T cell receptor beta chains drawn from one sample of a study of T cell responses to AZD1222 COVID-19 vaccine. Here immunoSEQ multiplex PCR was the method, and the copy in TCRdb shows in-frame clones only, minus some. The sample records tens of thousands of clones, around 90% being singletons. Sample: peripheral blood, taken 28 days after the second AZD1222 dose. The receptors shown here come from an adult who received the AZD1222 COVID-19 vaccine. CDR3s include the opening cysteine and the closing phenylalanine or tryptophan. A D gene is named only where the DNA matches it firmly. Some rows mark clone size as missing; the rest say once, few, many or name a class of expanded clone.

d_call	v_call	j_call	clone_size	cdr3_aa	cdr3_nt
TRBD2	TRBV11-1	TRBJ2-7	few	CASSLYSGSGYEQYF	TGTGCCAGCAGCTTATATAGCGGGAGCGGCTACGAGCAGTACTTC
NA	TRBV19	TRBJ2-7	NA	CASSQGPTYEQYF	TGTGCCAGTAGCCAGGGGCCAACCTACGAGCAGTACTTC
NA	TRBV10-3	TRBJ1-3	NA	CAISEGGNTIYF	TGTGCCATCAGTGAGGGGGGAAACACCATATATTTT
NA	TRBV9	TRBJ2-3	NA	CASNPGTTDTQYF	TGTGCCAGCAATCCAGGAACCACAGATACGCAGTATTTT
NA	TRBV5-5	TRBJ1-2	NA	CASSLETGPNYGYTF	TGTGCCAGCAGCTTGGAGACAGGACCTAACTATGGCTACACCTTC
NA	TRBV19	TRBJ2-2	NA	CASGLNTGELFF	TGTGCCAGTGGTCTTAACACCGGGGAGCTGTTTTTT
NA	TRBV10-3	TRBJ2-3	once	CAIRLNGGDTQYF	TGTGCCATCAGGTTAAATGGGGGGGATACGCAGTATTTT
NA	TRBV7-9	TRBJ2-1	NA	CASSPRDPQYEQFF	TGTGCCAGCAGCCCCCGGGATCCCCAATATGAGCAGTTCTTC
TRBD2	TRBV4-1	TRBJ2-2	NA	CASSQDRLAGRTGELFF	TGCGCCAGCAGCCAAGATCGCCTAGCGGGAAGGACCGGGGAGCTGTTTTTT
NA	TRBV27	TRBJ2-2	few	CASSLLGSGGPPNTGELFF	TGTGCCAGCAGTTTGCTGGGTTCAGGAGGGCCCCCGAACACCGGGGAGCTGTTTTTT
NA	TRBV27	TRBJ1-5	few	CASSPLQGQPQHF	TGTGCCAGCAGTCCCCTCCAAGGTCAGCCCCAGCATTTT
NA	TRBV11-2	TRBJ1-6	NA	CASSPGSSYNSPLHF	TGTGCCAGCAGCCCAGGGAGCTCCTATAATTCACCCCTCCACTTT
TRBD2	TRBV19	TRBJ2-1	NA	CASSIPSGTYNEQFF	TGTGCCAGTAGTATCCCTAGCGGGACTTACAATGAGCAGTTCTTC
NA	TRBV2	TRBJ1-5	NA	CASTERGGQPQHF	TGTGCCAGCACCGAAAGGGGGGGGCAGCCCCAGCATTTT
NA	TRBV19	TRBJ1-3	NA	CASSMPTASSSGNTIYF	TGTGCCAGTAGTATGCCTACAGCCTCAAGCTCTGGAAACACCATATATTTT
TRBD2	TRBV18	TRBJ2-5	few	CASSLLVLAGVGETQYF	TGTGCCAGCTCACTTTTGGTTCTAGCGGGAGTCGGAGAGACCCAGTACTTC
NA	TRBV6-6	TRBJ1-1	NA	CASSYAGTEAFF	TGTGCCAGCAGTTACGCAGGGACTGAAGCTTTCTTT
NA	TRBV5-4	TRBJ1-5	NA	CASSGGSNQPQHF	TGTGCCAGCAGCGGTGGTAGCAATCAGCCCCAGCATTTT
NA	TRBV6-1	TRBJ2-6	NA	CASSDRTSGANVLTF	TGTGCCAGCAGTGACAGGACCTCTGGGGCCAACGTCCTGACTTTC
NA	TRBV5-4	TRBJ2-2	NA	CASSPGTQNTGELFF	TGTGCCAGCAGCCCGGGGACTCAAAACACCGGGGAGCTGTTTTTT
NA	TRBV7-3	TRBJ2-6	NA	CASSPRGSTSGANVLTF	TGTGCCAGCAGCCCCCGAGGGTCTACCTCTGGGGCCAACGTCCTGACTTTC
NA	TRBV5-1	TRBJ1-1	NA	CASRFQTGNTEAFF	TGCGCCAGCAGATTTCAAACAGGGAACACTGAAGCTTTCTTT
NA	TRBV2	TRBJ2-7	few	CASSEEGPRLSYEQYF	TGTGCCAGCAGTGAAGAAGGGCCGCGCCTCTCCTACGAGCAGTACTTC
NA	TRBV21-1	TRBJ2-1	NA	CASSQTVVSYNEQFF	TGTGCCAGCAGCCAGACAGTTGTCTCCTACAATGAGCAGTTCTTC
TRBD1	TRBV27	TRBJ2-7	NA	CASSSPSGTGAYEQYF	TGTGCCAGCAGTTCCCCCTCCGGGACAGGGGCCTACGAGCAGTACTTC
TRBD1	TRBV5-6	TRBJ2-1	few	CASSLAGTGRSYNEQFF	TGTGCCAGCAGCTTGGCCGGGACAGGGAGGTCCTACAATGAGCAGTTCTTC
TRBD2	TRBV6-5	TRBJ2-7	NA	CASSRKAGGPYEQYF	TGTGCCAGCAGTCGAAAGGCGGGAGGCCCCTACGAGCAGTACTTC